This is a list of T cell receptor beta chains from one sample in a study of blood T cells in healthy people across ages. TCRdb called the 5' RACE reads again in MiXCR, with one record for every CDR3 protein. The sample includes around 800,000 distinct CDR3 sequences, roughly 24% seen only once; the top ten take 3%. The data also belong to a second study, concerning T cells of mothers and their children.

Sequencing was performed on blood. These TCRs come from a boy aged 5-17 years in good health. CDR3s include the opening cysteine and the closing phenylalanine or tryptophan. A clone size is listed for some rows: how often the clone was seen (once, few, many), or a class if it is expanded.

CASSRTVNTEAFF	TRBV3-1	many
CASTLKVGRRQETQYF	TRBV6-1	few
CASSSSAQGTYEQYF	TRBV12-3/TRBV12-4	few
CASSWGQGEETQYF	TRBV5-1	many
CASSPPLAAQETQYF	TRBV18	few
CASSPSGGSFYGYTF	TRBV27	few
CSARATGEGRFEAFF	TRBV20-1	-
CASSYSFRVNTEAFF	TRBV6-5	-
CASSHPGGGYEQYF	TRBV28	-
CASSEIRTGRDTQYF	TRBV2	few
CASSPQEVGETQYF	TRBV5-1	few
CASSPRDTLDGELFF	TRBV3-1	-
CASSYFKGTAKNIQYF	TRBV6-5	few
CASSARSGVLTNTGELFF	TRBV5-1	few
CASSQQGHQYF	TRBV12-3/TRBV12-4	-
CASSSAGGNQPQHF	TRBV7-9	few
CSAPSRTGEIPSTDTQYF	TRBV20-1	-
CATSDYRGGDTGELFF	TRBV24-1	few
CASSSWTGAYTEAFF	TRBV6-5	-
CASSLATVYDSYEQYF	TRBV5-1	-
CSDDRGTDTQYF	TRBV29-1	-
CASSFTGLVEQFF	TRBV12-3/TRBV12-4	-
CASSYEAAGGTPTDTQYF	TRBV6-6	few
CASSLYADTRFGPQHF	TRBV7-8	-
CAGSEILAGGRGEQYF	TRBV6-1	-
CASSLRGGAYNEQFF	TRBV28	few
CASSDQQGVGRYTF	TRBV9	few
CASSLVSPGQQYF	TRBV7-2	-
CSAQRGGGNTGELFF	TRBV20-1	-
CASRGGRSSGANVLTF	TRBV2	few
CASSQDWGGPTDTQYF	TRBV4-2	few
CASSVLIGNTEAFF	TRBV9	-
CSARDREGPSYEQYF	TRBV20-1	-
CASNYRTGTRGTGELFF	TRBV5-1	-
CSASDPTDTQYF	TRBV20-1	-
CSIQGGGTGELFF	TRBV29-1	-